This T cell receptor beta chain was documented in a study of blood T cell repertoires in COVID-19. This CDR3 is 14 amino acids long. V gave up 5 bases and J gave up 4 bases, with 14 bases separating them. Germline assignment: CDR1 MNHEY and CDR2 SVGAGI. Some clones are missing from TCRdb's copy, which holds only in-frame ones; the method was immunoSEQ multiplex PCR. The sample lists about 370,000 clones, approximately 92% seen once, with around 1% in the top ten. The sequenced sample was PBMCs or T cells enriched from blood (not recorded which). The sequence came from a man aged 18 to 30 who had recovered from COVID-19. The chain has TRBV6-5 and TRBJ2-5, with a possible D match to TRBD2 (6 bases). In DNA, the CDR3 is TGTGCCAGCAGTCTGGGAGGAGGGAGAGAGACCCAGTACTTC. Translated: CASSLGGGRETQYF.